Here is one T cell receptor (beta chain) with its context. Its antigen is currently unknown. Sequencing was performed with immunoSEQ multiplex PCR; in TCRdb, only in-frame clones are kept and a portion is missing. This sample has over 45,000 clones; approximately 70% occur once, and the top ten carry 6% to 7%. These data belong to a study of vaccination effects on CD4 cells after COVID-19. This CDR3 has 12 amino acids. Germline CDR1 is SQVTM and CDR2 is ANQGSEA. Trimming stripped 3 bases from V and 4 bases from J, with 9 bases between. Upon completion of about ten days in culture, CD4+ T cells were isolated. BNT162b2 vaccine or mRNA-1273 vaccine was given to participants in two doses. Whole-study findings and limits: Early post-infection timepoints were absent, and convalescent patients were few.

The sequence derives from a human donor who received a COVID-19 vaccine. This sample comprised CD4+ T cells from PBMCs cultured without peptide, obtained after COVID-19 vaccination. This rearrangement joins TRBV29-1 to TRBJ1-2, with unresolved D. Written as DNA, the CDR3 is TGCAGCGTTGACCGGAGTTTCTATGGCTACACCTTC. Translated, it gives CSVDRSFYGYTF.